These T cell receptor beta chains were read from a single sample in a study of T-cell memory formation after mild COVID-19. TCRdb re-called the 5' RACE reads with MiXCR, one entry per CDR3 protein. The sample contains approximately 260,000 distinct CDR3 sequences, 15% to 20% of which appear only once. Material for sequencing was PBMCs or a T cell subset sorted from them (not recorded which). The receptors shown here come from a man between 18 and 29 years old who had mild COVID-19 (a few samples of this study predate the infection). Cell type and time point are not known. The CDR3 runs from the conserved cysteine through the conserved F or W. D genes are given only for firm matches. Expanded clones get a size class; other rows say once, few or many, or leave the size out.

d_gene	v_gene	j_gene	abundance	CDR3nt	CDR3aa
.	TRBV20-1	TRBJ1-5	few	TGCAGTGCTAGAGAGGCGGGGGACCAGCCCCAGCATTTT	CSAREAGDQPQHF
TRBD1	TRBV11-2	TRBJ1-1	few	TGTGCCAGCAGCGCGTACAGGGGGCTGGTGAACACTGAAGCTTTCTTT	CASSAYRGLVNTEAFF
.	TRBV5-1	TRBJ2-5	.	TGCGCCAGCAGCTCCCAGGGCAACGAAGAGACCCAGTACTTC	CASSSQGNEETQYF
.	TRBV4-3	TRBJ2-7	many	TGCGCCAGCAGCCAAGGAGTCGGGGGCCCATACGAGCAGTACTTC	CASSQGVGGPYEQYF
.	TRBV5-1	TRBJ2-7	many	TGCGCCAGCAGCCGCACTGGGACGGAGAGGTACGAGCAGTACTTC	CASSRTGTERYEQYF
TRBD1	TRBV7-2	TRBJ1-4	.	TGTGCCAGCAGCAAAGGATCTACAGGGGTCGAAAAACTGTTTTTT	CASSKGSTGVEKLFF
TRBD2	TRBV19	TRBJ2-5	.	TGTGCCAGCGGTCAGGCGGGGGGGAAAGAGACCCAGTACTTC	CASGQAGGKETQYF
TRBD1	TRBV12-3/TRBV12-4	TRBJ2-2	.	TGTGCCAGCAGTTTGGGACAGGGAACCACCGGGGAGCTGTTTTTT	CASSLGQGTTGELFF
TRBD1	TRBV7-9	TRBJ1-6	.	TGTGCCAGCAGCCCTGGGGACAGGGCCTCACCCCTCCACTTT	CASSPGDRASPLHF
.	TRBV2	TRBJ2-1	.	TGTGCCAGCAGTGAGGGGGCCCTCTTCTCCTACAATGAGCAGTTCTTC	CASSEGALFSYNEQFF
TRBD2	TRBV7-2	TRBJ2-1	.	TGTGCCAGCAGCTTAACCAGCGGGGGTGGCGATGAGCAGTTCTTC	CASSLTSGGGDEQFF
.	TRBV6-1	TRBJ1-2	.	TGTGCCAGCAGTGAAGGGACAGCCTACTATGGCTACACCTTC	CASSEGTAYYGYTF
.	TRBV7-9	TRBJ2-5	.	TGTGCCAGCAGCTTAATGGGGGTCGGGGAAGAGACCCAGTACTTC	CASSLMGVGEETQYF
.	TRBV3-1	TRBJ1-2	.	TGTGCCAGCAGCCCAAGACCGGACTCCTATGGCTACACCTTC	CASSPRPDSYGYTF